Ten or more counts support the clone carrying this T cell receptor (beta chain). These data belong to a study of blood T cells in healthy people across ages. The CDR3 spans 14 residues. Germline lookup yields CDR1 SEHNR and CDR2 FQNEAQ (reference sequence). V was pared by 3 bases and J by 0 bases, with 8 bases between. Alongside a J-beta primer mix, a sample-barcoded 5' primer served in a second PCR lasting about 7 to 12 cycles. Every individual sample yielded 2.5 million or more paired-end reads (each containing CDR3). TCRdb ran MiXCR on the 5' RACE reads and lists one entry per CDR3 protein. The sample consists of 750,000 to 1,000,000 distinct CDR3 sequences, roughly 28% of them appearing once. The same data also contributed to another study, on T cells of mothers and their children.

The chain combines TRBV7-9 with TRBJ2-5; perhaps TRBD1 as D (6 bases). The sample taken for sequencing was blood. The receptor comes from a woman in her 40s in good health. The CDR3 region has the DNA TGTGCCAGCAGCTTCCGACAGGACCAAGAGACCCAGTACTTC. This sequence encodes CASSFRQDQETQYF.